The present T cell receptor (beta chain) was sequenced within a study of T cells after somatic rescue of genetic block. Germline V lookup: CDR1 KGHSH, CDR2 LQKENI. The CDR3 consists of 14 residues. V trimming: 5 bases; J trimming: 5 bases; junction bases outside the gene matches: 7. Profiled with immunoSEQ multiplex PCR; TCRdb holds only in-frame clones, not every one. The sample has 110,000 or so clones, around nine tenths seen once. Sequencing used peripheral blood mononuclear cells (PBMCs). The rearrangement uses TRBV18 and TRBJ1-1, with 8 bases matching TRBD1. The sequence came from a woman under 30. DNA of the CDR3: TGTGCCAGCTCAGCTACAGGGGGAGGAACTGAAGCTTTCTTT. Its protein product is CASSATGGGTEAFF.